Given below is one T cell receptor beta chain in context. This sample stems from a study of blood T cell repertoires in COVID-19. Study-level background: The samples span acute and convalescent COVID-19 from the United States, Italy and Spain. PBMCs, B-cell-depleted T cells, or T cells provided the cDNA or gDNA that made up the material.

This CDR3 contains 14 residues. Germline CDR1 and CDR2: SNHLY and FYNNEI. V lost 2 bases and J lost 5, with 9 bases in between. The authors' processing: The authors estimated nucleated cell counts from reference gene primer amplification. Some clones are missing from TCRdb's copy, which holds only in-frame ones; the method was immunoSEQ multiplex PCR. The V and J calls and clone size are taken from that table; D and trimming were inferred from the DNA. Of 200,000 to 250,000 clones in the sample, 70% to 90% are singletons; the top ten hold approximately 2.9%. This chain joins TRBV2 and TRBJ1-4; no firm D call. Sequencing was carried out using peripheral blood. This receptor was identified in a man aged 55 to 70 with acute or convalescent COVID-19. The CDR3 loop reads CASSESEGNEKLFF. Written as DNA, the CDR3 is TGTGCCAGCAGTGAAAGTGAGGGAAATGAAAAACTGTTTTTT.